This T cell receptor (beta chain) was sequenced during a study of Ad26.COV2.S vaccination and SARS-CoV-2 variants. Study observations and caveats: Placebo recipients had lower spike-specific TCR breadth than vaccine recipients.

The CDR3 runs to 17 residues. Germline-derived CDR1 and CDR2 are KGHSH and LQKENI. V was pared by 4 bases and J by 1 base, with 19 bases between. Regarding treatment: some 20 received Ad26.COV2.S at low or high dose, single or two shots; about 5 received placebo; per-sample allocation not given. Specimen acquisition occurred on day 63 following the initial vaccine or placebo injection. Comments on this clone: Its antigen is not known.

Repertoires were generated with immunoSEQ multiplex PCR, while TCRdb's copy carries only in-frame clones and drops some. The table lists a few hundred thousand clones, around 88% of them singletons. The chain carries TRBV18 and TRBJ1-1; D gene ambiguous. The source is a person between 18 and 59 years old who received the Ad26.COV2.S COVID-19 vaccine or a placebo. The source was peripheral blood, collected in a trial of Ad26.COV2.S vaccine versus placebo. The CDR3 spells CASSLSFTGQPNTEAFF. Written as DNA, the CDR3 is TGTGCCAGCTCACTTTCCTTCACCGGGCAACCGAACACTGAAGCTTTCTTT.